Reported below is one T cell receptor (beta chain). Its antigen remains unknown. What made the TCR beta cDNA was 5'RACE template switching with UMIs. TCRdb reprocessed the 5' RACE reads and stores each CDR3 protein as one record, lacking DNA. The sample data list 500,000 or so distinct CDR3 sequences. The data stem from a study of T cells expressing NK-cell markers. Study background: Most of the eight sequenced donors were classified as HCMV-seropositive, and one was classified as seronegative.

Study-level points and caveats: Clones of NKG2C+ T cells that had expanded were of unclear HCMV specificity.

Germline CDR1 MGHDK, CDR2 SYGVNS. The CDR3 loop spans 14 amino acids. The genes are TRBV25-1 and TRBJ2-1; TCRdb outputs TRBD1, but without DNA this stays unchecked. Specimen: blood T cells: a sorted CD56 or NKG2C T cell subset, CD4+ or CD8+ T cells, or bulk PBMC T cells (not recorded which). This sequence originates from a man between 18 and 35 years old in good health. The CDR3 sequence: CASSVGTQLNEQFF.